This entry lists 28 T cell receptor beta chains sequenced from one sample in a study of cytomegalovirus exposure and HLA in healthy donors (dated by TCRdb to the late 2010s). Libraries came from the immunoSEQ multiplex PCR assay. For the multiplex PCR, a mixture combining 60 forward primers for TCR Vbeta segments and 13 reverse primers for TCR Jbeta segments was used. TCRdb's version of the immuneACCESS table is confined to in-frame rearrangements and falls short of the full clone set. An unresolved V gene accounts for under half of the shortfall where checked; the remainder is of unknown origin. This sample comprises roughly 66,000 clones, about 80% of them detected only once. Clones ranked in the top ten supply approximately 5.8% of the sample. The specimen sequenced was PBMCs. Receptor source: a man in his fifties or sixties in good health and CMV-seronegative.

This chain links TRBV7-9 with TRBJ1-5; the D is unclear. Germline values: CDR1 SEHNR, CDR2 FQNEAQ (reference sequence). V lost 6 bases and J 7 bases, leaving 16 bases between the germline ends. This CDR3 contains 14 residues. In nucleotides, the CDR3 is TGTGCCAGCAGTCTAGGAGGGCTAGACCAGCCCCAGCATTTT. Translated, it gives CASSLGGLDQPQHF. Using reference TRBV7-9 and TRBJ1-5 for the parts outside the CDR3, the full variable domain is DTGVSQNPRHKITKRGQNVTFRCDPISEHNRLYWYRQTLGQGPEFLTYFQNEAQLEKSRLLSDRFSAERPKGSFSTLEIQRTEQGDSAMYLCASSLGGLDQPQHFGDGTRLSIL.

CDR3 sequence: CASSPQGVWNTEAFF. CDR3 sequence (DNA): TGTGCCAGCTCACCCCAGGGGGTTTGGAACACTGAAGCTTTCTTT. This chain connects TRBV18 to TRBJ1-1, with 7 positions matching TRBD1. Germline loops: CDR1 KGHSH, CDR2 LQKENI. V was clipped by 3 bases and J by 1 base; unmatched bases: 5. The CDR3 has 15 amino acids.

As concerns this clone: In this CDR3 the conserved last residue, phenylalanine or tryptophan, is missing, so a read error is likely. CDR3 loop: CASSPEAIYGYTV. The CDR3 DNA sequence: TGTGCCAGCAGCCCGGAGGCGATCTATGGCTACACCGTC. J is TRBJ1-2 and V is TRBV6-1, with D uncertain. Deletions cut 6 bases from V and 4 bases from J, with 12 bases between. The CDR3 runs 13 residues. Germline V gene data show CDR1 as MNHNS and CDR2 as SASEGT.

The chain couples TRBV30 to TRBJ1-2; D is unclear. CDR1 is GTSNPN and CDR2 is SVGIG in the germline V gene (reference sequence). The V and J ends lost 5 bases and 4 bases respectively, with 14 bases between them. CDR3 length: 13 amino acids. The CDR3 DNA reads as TGTGCCTGGTCCTCGAGAGGAACCTATGGCTACACCTTC. Translated: CAWSSRGTYGYTF.

The gene calls are TRBV7-2 and TRBJ2-2; 9 nucleotides agree with TRBD2. CDR1 is SGHTA and CDR2 is FQGNSA in the germline V gene. V lost 1 base and J lost 5; bases outside the gene matches: 8. The length of the CDR3 is 17 residues. The CDR3 DNA sequence: TGTGCCAGCAGCTTAGTTGGCCTAGCGGGACTTACCGGGGAGCTGTTTTTT. Translated: CASSLVGLAGLTGELFF.

V gene TRBV27 combines with J gene TRBJ1-2; a weak D match, TRBD1 (6 bases). Germline V gene data show CDR1 as MNHEY and CDR2 as SMNVEV (reference sequence). Deletions cut 4 bases from V and 6 bases from J, with 15 bases between. The CDR3 extends over 14 amino acids. CDR3 DNA: TGTGCCAGCAGTTCAGGGGCCAAAGGCCATGGCTACACCTTC. The encoded protein is CASSSGAKGHGYTF.

V is TRBV4-3 and J is TRBJ2-1, with 7 bases lining up with TRBD2. The CDR3 consists of 15 residues. Trimming took 3 bases from V and 2 from J; bases not matched to a gene: 4. Germline CDR1 is LGHNA and CDR2 is YSLEER. The CDR3 region has the DNA TGCGCCAGCAGCCAGATGCTAGCGGCCTACAATGAGCAGTTCTTC. It specifies CASSQMLAAYNEQFF.

This chain joins TRBV5-6 and TRBJ1-1; weak D call: TRBD1 (6 bases). The CDR3 runs 15 residues. Between the trimmed V and J ends, which lost 5 bases and 1 base, there was a span of 15 bases. The germline CDR1 and CDR2 sequences are SGHDT and YYEEEE. Written as DNA, the CDR3 is TGTGCCAGCAGGGGGGCACCGGACAAGAACACTGAAGCTTTCTTT. Protein product: CASRGAPDKNTEAFF. The entire variable domain, with the rest obtained from reference TRBV5-6 and TRBJ1-1, is as follows: DAGVTQSPTHLIKTRGQQVTLRCSPKSGHDTVSWYQQALGQGPQFIFQYYEEEERQRGNFPDRFSGHQFPNYSSELNVNALLLGDSALYLCASRGAPDKNTEAFFGQGTRLTVV.

The J gene is TRBJ2-1, the V gene TRBV10-3, with D possibly being TRBD1 (6 bases). Trimming cost V 4 bases and J 6 bases, with 7 bases left between them. Per the germline V gene, CDR1 is ENHRY and CDR2 is SYGVKD. This CDR3 contains 12 residues. CDR3 loop: CAISVQGNEQFF. The CDR3 region has the DNA TGTGCCATCAGTGTACAGGGCAATGAGCAGTTCTTC.

The chain couples TRBV6-1 to TRBJ1-1; 8 nucleotides align to TRBD1. The V gene end was trimmed by 8 bases and the J gene end by 0 bases; junction bases not matched to a gene: 5. Germline CDR1 is MNHNS and CDR2 is SASEGT. CDR3 length: 14 residues. CDR3 coding DNA: TGTGCCAGCCATAGGGACAGGTTGAACACTGAAGCTTTCTTT. Amino acids: CASHRDRLNTEAFF.

CDR3 protein: CASSLAILATSGELFF. CDR3 nucleotides: TGCGCCAGCAGCTTGGCCATACTAGCGACCTCGGGGGAGCTGTTTTTT. The J gene is TRBJ2-2, the V gene TRBV5-1, with TRBD2 identical over 7 bases. The germline V gene encodes CDR1 SGHRS and CDR2 YFSETQ. J was trimmed by 8 bases and V by 0 bases; bases with no gene match: 10. This CDR3 contains 16 residues.

The chain combines TRBV7-9 with TRBJ1-1; 8 nucleotides match TRBD1. This CDR3 comprises 15 residues. Germline CDR1 SEHNR, CDR2 FQNEAQ (reference sequence). V shed 5 bases and J 4 bases; nucleotides not matched to a gene: 9. CDR3 nucleotides: TGTGCCAGCAGCCACCGGGACAGGAAGGGCACTGAAGCTTTCTTT. This gives the protein CASSHRDRKGTEAFF.

This clone was detected ten times or more. The rearrangement links TRBV5-6 to TRBJ1-1; D not certain. Trimming pared 1 base from V and 6 bases from J, leaving 10 bases between. This CDR3 has 13 amino acids. The germline gives CDR1 SGHDT, CDR2 YYEEEE. CDR3 nucleotides: TGTGCCAGCAGCTTGATCCTGCAGGCTGAAGCTTTCTTT. It yields the protein CASSLILQAEAFF.

This clone came up once. V usage is TRBV29-1 and J usage is TRBJ2-2, with D unclear. Per germline, CDR1 SQVTM and CDR2 ANQGSEA. V lost 3 bases and J lost 1, with 3 bases in between. This CDR3 is 12 amino acids long. The CDR3 loop reads CSVDRNTGELFF. DNA for the CDR3: TGCAGCGTTGATAGGAACACCGGGGAGCTGTTTTTT.

V gene TRBV18 combines with J gene TRBJ2-1, with TRBD2 matching over 14 bases. From germline, CDR1 is KGHSH and CDR2 LQKENI. The V and J ends lost 3 bases and 3 bases, in that order; junction bases with no gene match: 4. The CDR3 length is 17 residues. Written as DNA, the CDR3 is TGTGCCAGCTCACCCGGGACTAGCGGGGGACTCTACAATGAGCAGTTCTTC. Amino acid sequence: CASSPGTSGGLYNEQFF.

The chain joins TRBV10-2 to TRBJ1-1; TRBD1 matches at 7 bases. CDR1 and CDR2 (germline): WSHSY, SAAADI. V was clipped by 6 bases and J by 0 bases; unmatched bases: 1. This CDR3 is built from 13 residues. For the CDR3, the DNA is TGCGCCAGCAGGGGACAGCTGAACACTGAAGCTTTCTTT. It codes for CASRGQLNTEAFF.

In DNA, the CDR3 is TGTGCCAGCAGCTTAAACCAGCGGGGAATTGGAGAGACCCAGTACTTC. Translated, it gives CASSLNQRGIGETQYF. V and J are TRBV7-2 and TRBJ2-5, with 7 bases identical to TRBD2. The CDR3 totals 16 residues. The V gene end was trimmed by 2 bases and the J gene end by 4 bases; junction bases not matched to a gene: 10. The germline V gene has CDR1 SGHTA and CDR2 FQGNSA.

There are a few counts of this clone. The chain links TRBV4-1 to TRBJ1-1, with D possibly being TRBD1 (5 bases). The CDR3 contains 13 residues. Germline loops: CDR1 MGHRA, CDR2 YSYEKL. V lost 0 bases and J lost 5, with 7 bases in between. The CDR3 region is CASSQDSGTEAFF. The CDR3 nucleotides read TGCGCCAGCAGCCAAGATTCAGGGACTGAAGCTTTCTTT.

The chain couples TRBV27 to TRBJ1-1; 8 bases fit TRBD1. Germline CDR1 MNHEY, CDR2 SMNVEV (reference sequence). V was clipped by 5 bases and J by 1 base; unmatched bases: 3. CDR3 length equals 14 residues. As DNA, the CDR3 is TGTGCCAGCAGTGGGGACAGGTCGAACACTGAAGCTTTCTTT. Translated, it gives CASSGDRSNTEAFF.

The V gene is TRBV27, the J gene TRBJ1-1; perhaps TRBD1 as D (5 bases). This CDR3 contains 14 residues. The V and J ends lost 0 bases and 4 bases respectively, with 9 bases between them. Germline V gene data show CDR1 as MNHEY and CDR2 as SMNVEV (reference sequence). CDR3 nucleotides: TGTGCCAGCAGTTTATCGGCAGGGATCACTGAAGCTTTCTTT. Translating gives CASSLSAGITEAFF.

As DNA, the CDR3 is TGTGCCAGCAGTGACCAGGGCCCCGTCTATGGCTACACCTTC. Amino acid sequence: CASSDQGPVYGYTF. The genes are TRBV2 and TRBJ1-2; weak D call: TRBD1 (5 bases). This CDR3 contains 14 residues. From germline, CDR1 is SNHLY and CDR2 FYNNEI. V shed 3 bases and J shed 4 bases, with 12 bases lying between them.

The genes are TRBV30 and TRBJ2-2, with 8 bases that match TRBD2. Unmatched junction bases numbered 9, after V lost 0 bases and J lost 0 bases. The CDR3 runs to 18 residues. The V gene's germline CDR1 is GTSNPN and CDR2 SVGIG (reference sequence). CDR3 DNA: TGTGCCTGGAGTGTACGGGTAGCGGGATTCGCGAACACCGGGGAGCTGTTTTTT. Its translation is CAWSVRVAGFANTGELFF.

This clone was observed once. The chain links TRBV29-1 to TRBJ2-1; the D gene is possibly TRBD2 (5 bases). This CDR3 is built from 14 residues. Trimming removed 5 bases at V and 2 bases at J, with 13 bases between. CDR1 is SQVTM and CDR2 is ANQGSEA in the germline V gene. The chain's CDR3 is CSVLRGQTYNEQFF. CDR3 nucleotides: TGCAGCGTTTTACGGGGTCAGACCTACAATGAGCAGTTCTTC.

The chain has TRBV30 and TRBJ2-1, with D possibly TRBD1 on 6 matching bases. The CDR3 sequence is 12 residues long. The V end lost 3 bases, the J end lost 10 bases, and 13 bases lay between the germline ends. The germline gives CDR1 GTSNPN, CDR2 SVGIG (reference sequence). Here the CDR3 reads CAWSRGGGEQFF. Written as DNA, the CDR3 is TGTGCCTGGAGCAGAGGGGGTGGCGAGCAGTTCTTC.

This clone came up once. The chain is built from TRBV5-8 and TRBJ1-1, with D unresolved. The CDR3 is made up of 14 amino acids. V was pared by 4 bases and J by 6 bases, with 16 bases between. CDR1 is SGHTS and CDR2 is YDEGEE in the germline V gene. CDR3 nucleotides: TGTGCCAGCAGCCCAAGCCCATTACGCTCTGAAGCTTTCTTT. Its translation: CASSPSPLRSEAFF.

V is TRBV30 and J is TRBJ1-6, with D possibly TRBD1 on 5 matching bases. The CDR3 extends over 15 amino acids. V shed 3 bases and J shed 9 bases, with 18 bases lying between them. Germline V lookup: CDR1 GTSNPN, CDR2 SVGIG (reference sequence). The CDR3 spells CAWSPRQTLISPLHF. The CDR3 DNA follows: TGTGCCTGGAGCCCTCGACAGACGTTAATTTCACCCCTCCACTTT.

The rearrangement joins TRBV6-1 to TRBJ2-3, with 11 bases that match TRBD2. The CDR3 has 14 residues. V trimming: 4 bases; J trimming: 6 bases; junction bases outside the gene matches: 3. The germline V gene has CDR1 MNHNS and CDR2 SASEGT. The CDR3 protein is CASSVAGGPDTQYF. CDR3 nucleotides: TGTGCCAGCAGTGTAGCGGGAGGGCCGGATACGCAGTATTTT.

In DNA, the CDR3 is TGTGCCAGCAGCCTACCGGGAACGAACACTGAAGCTTTCTTT. Its protein product is CASSLPGTNTEAFF. The chain uses TRBV14 and TRBJ1-1, with D unresolved. The CDR3 sequence is 14 residues long. In germline, CDR1 is SGHDN, CDR2 FVKESK. V lost 4 bases, J lost 1 base, and 10 bases lay in between.